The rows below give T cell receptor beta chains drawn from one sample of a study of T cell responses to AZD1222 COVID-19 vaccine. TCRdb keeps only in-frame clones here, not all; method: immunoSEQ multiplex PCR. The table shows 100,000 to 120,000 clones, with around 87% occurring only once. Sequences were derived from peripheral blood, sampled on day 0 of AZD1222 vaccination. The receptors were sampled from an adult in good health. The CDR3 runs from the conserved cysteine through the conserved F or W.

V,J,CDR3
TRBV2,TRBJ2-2,CASNHGWGRGSTGELFF
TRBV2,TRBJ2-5,CATSSGSGGRLETQYF
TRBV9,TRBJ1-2,CASSVGSGNLGYTF
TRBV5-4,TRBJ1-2,CASSLDGELGYGYTF
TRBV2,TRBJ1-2,CASRADFNQGYTF
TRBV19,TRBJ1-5,CARHRDRAGSNQPQHF
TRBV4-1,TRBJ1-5,CASSQGTGVGQPQHF
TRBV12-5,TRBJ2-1,CASGLGGLAREQFF
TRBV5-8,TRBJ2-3,CASSLEESTDTQYF
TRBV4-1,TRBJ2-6,CASSQERHGGSSGANVLTF
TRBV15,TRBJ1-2,CATSRDKGGTNYGYTF
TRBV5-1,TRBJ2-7,CASSLAYGNYEQYF
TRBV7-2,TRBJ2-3,CASSYPRVAGGWADTQYF
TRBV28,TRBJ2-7,CASSRPTYEQYF
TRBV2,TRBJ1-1,CASTQGSEAFF
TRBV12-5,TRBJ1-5,CASGLEGDQPQHF
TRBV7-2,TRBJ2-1,CASSLALAAHEQFF
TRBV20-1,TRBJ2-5,CSTGVGETQYF
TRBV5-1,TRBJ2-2,CASSLAGELFF
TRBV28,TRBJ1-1,CASATGGTEAFF
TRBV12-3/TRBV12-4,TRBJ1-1,CASSKGARTEAFF
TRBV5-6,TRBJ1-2,CASSSTGPSGYTF
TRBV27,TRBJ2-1,CASSFGAPSYNEQFF
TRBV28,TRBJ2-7,CASSFSFYGEQYF
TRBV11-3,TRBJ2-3,CASSLTPPGTPPTNTQYF
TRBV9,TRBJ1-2,CASSLRGTGEGYTF
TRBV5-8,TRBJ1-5,CASRVRGSNQPQHF
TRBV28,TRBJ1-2,CASRRDSNYGYTF